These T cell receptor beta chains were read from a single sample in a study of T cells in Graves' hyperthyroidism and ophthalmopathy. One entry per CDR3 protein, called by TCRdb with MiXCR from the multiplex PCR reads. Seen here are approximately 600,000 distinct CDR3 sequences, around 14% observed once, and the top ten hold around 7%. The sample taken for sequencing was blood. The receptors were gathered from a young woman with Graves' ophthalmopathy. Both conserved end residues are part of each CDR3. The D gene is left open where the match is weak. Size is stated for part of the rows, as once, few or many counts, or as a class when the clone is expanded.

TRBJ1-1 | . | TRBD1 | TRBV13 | TGTGCCAGCAGCTTACGTGGACAGGGGGATACTGAAGCTTTCTTT | CASSLRGQGDTEAFF
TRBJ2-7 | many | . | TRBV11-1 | TGTGCCAGCAGCCTGGACAGAGACGAGCAGTACTTC | CASSLDRDEQYF
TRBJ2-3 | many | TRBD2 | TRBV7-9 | TGTGCCAGCAGCCCGGATTTCGCGGGAGCGGGCACAGATACGCAGTATTTT | CASSPDFAGAGTDTQYF
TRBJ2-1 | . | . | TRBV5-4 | TGTGCCAGCAGCTTCGATGGCAGGGCCAATGAGCAGTTCTTC | CASSFDGRANEQFF
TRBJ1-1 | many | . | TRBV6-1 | TGTGCCAGCAGTTATGGGAGTAACACTGAAGCTTTCTTT | CASSYGSNTEAFF
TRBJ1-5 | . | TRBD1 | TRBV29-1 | TGCAGCGTTTTAGACAGGGGGGGAGGCAATCAGCCCCAGCATTTT | CSVLDRGGGNQPQHF
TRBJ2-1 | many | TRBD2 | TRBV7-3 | TGTGCCAGCAGCTTAAGAACGCAGCGGGAGGAATTCTACAATGAGCAGTTCTTC | CASSLRTQREEFYNEQFF
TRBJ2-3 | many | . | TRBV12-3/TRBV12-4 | TGTGCCAGCAGTCCAGTCAGGGGTATGGATACGCAGTATTTT | CASSPVRGMDTQYF
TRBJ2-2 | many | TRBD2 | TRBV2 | TGTGCCAGCAGCCCGACTAGCGGCGGGGAGCTGTTTTTT | CASSPTSGGELFF
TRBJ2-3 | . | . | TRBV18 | TGTGCCAGCTCATCAAAGGGGGGGGCAGATACGCAGTATTTT | CASSSKGGADTQYF